Listed below are T cell receptor beta chains from one sample, sequenced in a study of T cells in Graves' hyperthyroidism and ophthalmopathy. TCRdb passed the multiplex PCR reads through MiXCR, listing each CDR3 protein once. The repertoire holds roughly 280,000 distinct CDR3 sequences, over 15% seen once, with roughly 53% in the top ten. Sequencing was carried out using blood. The receptors here all came from a woman aged 60 to 75 with Graves' ophthalmopathy. Each CDR3 is given with its conserved first and last residue.

>TRBV2
CASLARGAGNEQYF
>TRBV28
CASGLAETYEQYF
>TRBV28
CASSRDAEFNNEQFF
>TRBV7-2
CASSTRDRGHYGANVLTF
>TRBV6-5
CASSYRNNRGAEQFF
>TRBV11-2
CASSSRVGLGNQPQHF
>TRBV5-5
CASSLFTEETQYF
>TRBV7-3
CASSPPTWQLFF
>TRBV29-1
CSVVSGANVLTF
>TRBV10-3
CAISDMADTQYF
>TRBV20-1
CSARSGGKTQYF
>TRBV20-1
CSARDRGPGPQHF
>TRBV9
CASSVEHNTEAFF
>TRBV5-1
CASSLAGDRDQETQYF
>TRBV6-1
CASSQRASGMNTGELFF
>TRBV6-1
CASIRGGTTEAFF
>TRBV6-1
CASSEGFSGANVLTF
>TRBV11-2
CASSFSAFLSGRPGELFF
>TRBV10-3
CATYSTGKEAFF
>TRBV5-1
CASSDMGGSGTEAFF
>TRBV27
CASRGADQETQYF
>TRBV7-2
CASSLQDSSRQFF
>TRBV7-9
CASSIRRDGNTEAFF
>TRBV7-9
CASSLGRDSYGYTF
>TRBV12-3/TRBV12-4
CASDNGGVFDTEAFF
>TRBV7-2
CASSQPRGGSISGNEQFF
>TRBV5-1
CASSLLGARSGANVLTF
>TRBV20-1
CSARKDRGRVSPNTGELFF
>TRBV20-1
CSARNDGRVYGYTF
>TRBV27
CASSHGTGAYEQYF
>TRBV5-1
CASSLPGLAGPHSYNEQFF
>TRBV12-5
CASGPGQNTDTQYF
>TRBV9
CASSVRSVGNEQFF
>TRBV7-2
CASSLVPATHEQFF
>TRBV7-9
CASSWGRSNTEAFF